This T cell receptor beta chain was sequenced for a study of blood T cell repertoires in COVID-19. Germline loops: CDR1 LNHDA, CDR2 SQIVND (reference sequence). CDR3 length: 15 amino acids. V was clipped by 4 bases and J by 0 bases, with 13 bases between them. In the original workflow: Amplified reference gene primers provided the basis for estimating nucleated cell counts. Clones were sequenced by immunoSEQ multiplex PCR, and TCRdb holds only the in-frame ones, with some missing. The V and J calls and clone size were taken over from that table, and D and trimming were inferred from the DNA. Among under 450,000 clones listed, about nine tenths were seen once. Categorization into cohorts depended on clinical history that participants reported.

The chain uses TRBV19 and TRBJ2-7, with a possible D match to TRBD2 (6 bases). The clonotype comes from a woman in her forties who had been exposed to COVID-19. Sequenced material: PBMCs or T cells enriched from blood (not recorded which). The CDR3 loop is CASSKGTGSSYEQYF. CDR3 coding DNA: TGTGCCAGTAGTAAAGGGACTGGCAGCTCCTACGAGCAGTACTTC.